This record concerns one TCR beta chain sequence. The data derive from a study of T cell changes during pregnancy in multiple sclerosis. Generated by immunoSEQ multiplex PCR, the TCRdb table keeps only in-frame clones and is missing some. The data show over 45,000 clones, over 80% seen once. Trimming took 4 bases from V and 0 from J, leaving 6 bases between them. The germline gives CDR1 MNHNY, CDR2 SVGAGI (reference sequence). CDR3 length: 14 amino acids. The source is a female donor with multiple sclerosis, enrolled in a pregnancy study. The V gene is TRBV6-6, the J gene TRBJ2-2; no firm D call. The material was CD4+ T cells from peripheral blood mononuclear cells, obtained in the first trimester of pregnancy. The DNA of the CDR3 is TGTGCCAGCAGTTTTCAGACGAACACCGGGGAGCTGTTTTTT. Its protein product is CASSFQTNTGELFF.